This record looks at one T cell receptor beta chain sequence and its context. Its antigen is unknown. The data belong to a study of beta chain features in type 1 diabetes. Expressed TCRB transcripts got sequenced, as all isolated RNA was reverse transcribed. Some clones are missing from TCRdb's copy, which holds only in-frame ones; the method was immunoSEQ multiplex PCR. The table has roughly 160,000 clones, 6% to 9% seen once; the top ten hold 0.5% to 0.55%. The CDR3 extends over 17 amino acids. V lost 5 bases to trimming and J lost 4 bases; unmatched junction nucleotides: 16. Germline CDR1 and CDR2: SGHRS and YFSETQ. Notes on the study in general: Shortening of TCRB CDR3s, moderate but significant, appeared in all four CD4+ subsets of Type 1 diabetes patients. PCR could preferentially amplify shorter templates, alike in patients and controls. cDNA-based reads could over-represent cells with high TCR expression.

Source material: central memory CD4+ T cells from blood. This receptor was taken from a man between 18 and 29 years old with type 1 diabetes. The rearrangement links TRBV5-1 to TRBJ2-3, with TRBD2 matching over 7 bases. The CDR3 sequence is CASSMGSLTSTADTQYF. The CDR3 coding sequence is TGCGCCAGCAGTATGGGGAGCTTGACTAGCACTGCAGATACGCAGTATTTT.